A selection of T cell receptor beta chains follows, all from one sample in a study of control samples from healthy donors and cancer patients. Sequenced by immunoSEQ multiplex PCR; TCRdb stores in-frame clones only, minus some. The sample lists approximately 130,000 clones; around nine tenths were seen once. The material sequenced was blood. These receptors were taken from a man in his forties or fifties in good health. Both conserved end residues are part of each CDR3. The order of the fields is D gene, J gene, clone size, V gene, CDR3 DNA, CDR3 protein. A D gene is named only where the DNA matches it firmly. Part of the rows lack a size; the others show once, few, many or a class for expanded clones.

D: TRBD2
J: TRBJ2-3
size: NA
V: TRBV9
DNA: TGTGCCAGCAGCGTCTCCGGGACTAGCGGCACAGATACGCAGTATTTT
CDR3: CASSVSGTSGTDTQYF

D: TRBD1
J: TRBJ2-5
size: NA
V: TRBV7-2
DNA: TGTGCCAGCAGCTTTTTGGCGGGACAGGGGGCTGGAGAGACCCAGTACTTC
CDR3: CASSFLAGQGAGETQYF

D: NA
J: TRBJ1-1
size: NA
V: TRBV6-5
DNA: TGTGCCAGCAGTTACGGGGGAGACACTGAAGCTTTCTTT
CDR3: CASSYGGDTEAFF

D: TRBD1
J: TRBJ2-5
size: NA
V: TRBV24-1
DNA: TGTGCCACCAGTGATTTGCAACCGGGACAGGCTCAAGAGACCCAGTACTTC
CDR3: CATSDLQPGQAQETQYF

D: NA
J: TRBJ1-3
size: NA
V: TRBV27
DNA: TGTGCCAGCAGTATGTCGGCGGGAAACACCATATATTTT
CDR3: CASSMSAGNTIYF

D: NA
J: TRBJ2-7
size: NA
V: TRBV19
DNA: TGTGCCAGTAGTAAAGGGATAGGCGAGCAGTACTTC
CDR3: CASSKGIGEQYF

D: TRBD1
J: TRBJ1-1
size: NA
V: TRBV7-2
DNA: TGTGCCAGCAGCTCGGGACAGGGGCATACTGAAGCTTTCTTT
CDR3: CASSSGQGHTEAFF

D: NA
J: TRBJ2-7
size: NA
V: TRBV6-2/TRBV6-3
DNA: TGTGCCAGCAGTCCATACTCGGCGGAACGGGACTACGAGCAGTACTTC
CDR3: CASSPYSAERDYEQYF

D: NA
J: TRBJ1-4
size: NA
V: TRBV3-1/TRBV3-2
DNA: TGTGCCAGCAGCCATAGACGGAATGAAAAACTGTTTTTT
CDR3: CASSHRRNEKLFF

D: NA
J: TRBJ2-6
size: NA
V: TRBV9
DNA: TGTGCCAGCAGCGTAGCGACTGGGGCCAACGTCCTGACTTTC
CDR3: CASSVATGANVLTF

D: NA
J: TRBJ2-7
size: NA
V: TRBV7-2
DNA: TGTGCCAGCAGCTTAGGGCAGACAGGTGTGGTCGAGCAGTACTTC
CDR3: CASSLGQTGVVEQYF

D: NA
J: TRBJ2-4
size: once
V: TRBV24-1
DNA: TGTGCCACCAGTGCCGCTGGCAGCAAAAACATTCAGTACTTC
CDR3: CATSAAGSKNIQYF

D: TRBD2
J: TRBJ2-3
size: once
V: TRBV11-2
DNA: TGTGCCAGCAGCCCCCGTGGGACTAGCGGGGTTTATACAGATACGCAGTATTTT
CDR3: CASSPRGTSGVYTDTQYF

D: TRBD2
J: TRBJ2-3
size: NA
V: TRBV6-5
DNA: TGTGCCAGCAGTTATAGTCCTAGCGGGGAATCAGATACGCAGTATTTT
CDR3: CASSYSPSGESDTQYF

D: NA
J: TRBJ2-7
size: NA
V: TRBV19
DNA: TGTGCCAGTAGTAGGACGGAGGGGGGCTACGAGCAGTACTTC
CDR3: CASSRTEGGYEQYF

D: NA
J: TRBJ1-6
size: NA
V: TRBV7-3
DNA: TGTGCCAGCAGTTTGGCCGGGATAGGGTCACCCCTCCACTTT
CDR3: CASSLAGIGSPLHF

D: NA
J: TRBJ1-2
size: once
V: TRBV5-6
DNA: TGTGCCAGCAGCTTGGGGCTGGGGCGTAAATATGGCTACACCTTC
CDR3: CASSLGLGRKYGYTF

D: TRBD2
J: TRBJ2-3
size: NA
V: TRBV7-2
DNA: TGTGCCAGCAGCCCCAGCGGGGGGCCATCAGATACGCAGTATTTT
CDR3: CASSPSGGPSDTQYF

D: TRBD1
J: TRBJ2-7
size: NA
V: TRBV30
DNA: TGTGCCTGGAGATCGGCCGGGACAGGGGGCCCCGAGCAGTACTTC
CDR3: CAWRSAGTGGPEQYF

D: TRBD1
J: TRBJ1-4
size: NA
V: TRBV19
DNA: TGTGCCAGTAGTATAGGAAGGGGACAGGCCGAAGGGGAAAAACTGTTTTTT
CDR3: CASSIGRGQAEGEKLFF

D: NA
J: TRBJ1-5
size: NA
V: TRBV7-3
DNA: TGTGCCAGCAGCTTGAATAGCAATCAGCCCCAGCATTTT
CDR3: CASSLNSNQPQHF

D: NA
J: TRBJ2-7
size: NA
V: TRBV7-9
DNA: TGTGCCAGCAGCCACCCGGGGGGCAGGGCAGGGTACGAGCAGTACTTC
CDR3: CASSHPGGRAGYEQYF

D: TRBD1
J: TRBJ2-5
size: NA
V: TRBV7-6
DNA: TGTGCCAGCAGCTCGCACAGGGGTAGGGAAGAGACCCAGTACTTC
CDR3: CASSSHRGREETQYF

D: TRBD2
J: TRBJ2-7
size: NA
V: TRBV25-1
DNA: TGTGCCAGCAGTGAATTACTAGCGGGGGGTTCCTACGAGCAGTACTTC
CDR3: CASSELLAGGSYEQYF

D: NA
J: TRBJ2-5
size: few
V: TRBV24-1
DNA: TGTGCCACCAGCGATCCCCGGACGCCTGCCCAAGAGACCCAGTACTTC
CDR3: CATSDPRTPAQETQYF

D: NA
J: TRBJ1-6
size: NA
V: TRBV30
DNA: TGTGCCTGCACCGGAGGGGACATCCAAATCTATAATTCACCCCTCCACTTT
CDR3: CACTGGDIQIYNSPLHF

D: TRBD1
J: TRBJ2-2
size: NA
V: TRBV10-3
DNA: TGTGCCATCAGTGGGACAGGGACCTTCGGGGAGCTGTTTTTT
CDR3: CAISGTGTFGELFF

D: NA
J: TRBJ1-5
size: NA
V: TRBV7-3
DNA: TGTGCCAGCAGCTTGGGAGGGAAGGGCAATCAGCCCCAGCATTTT
CDR3: CASSLGGKGNQPQHF

D: TRBD1
J: TRBJ1-2
size: NA
V: TRBV11-3
DNA: TGTGCCAGCAGCCGAGGAGGGCTTTTGGACAGGAGCTTC
CDR3: CASSRGGLLDRSF